These 19 T cell receptor beta chains share one sample of origin, sequenced in a study of blood T cell repertoires in COVID-19. Here immunoSEQ multiplex PCR was the method, and the copy in TCRdb shows in-frame clones only, minus some. The sample shows roughly 150,000 clones, roughly 80% of them seen only once. Sequencing was done on a sample of PBMCs or T cells enriched from blood (not recorded which). The receptors derive from a woman in her forties or fifties who had recovered from COVID-19.

This rearrangement joins TRBV10-1 to TRBJ1-5; 8 bases fit TRBD1. Germline loops: CDR1 WNHNN, CDR2 SYGVQD (reference sequence). Trimming at V came to 3 bases and at J to 7 bases, leaving 11 bases not matched to a gene. CDR3 length equals 16 residues. Here the CDR3 DNA reads TGCGCCAGCAGTGACCCACCAGGGGGCTGCGGGCAGCCCCAGCATTTT. Its translation: CASSDPPGGCGQPQHF.

This clone was seen only a few times. This rearrangement joins TRBV23-1 to TRBJ1-6; D call uncertain. TRBV23-1 is filed as an ORF, its function uncertain. The CDR3 contains 15 residues. The ends were cut back, 8 bases at V and 6 bases at J, with 17 bases in the middle. The CDR3 spells CASETPERANSPLHF. The DNA for the CDR3 is TGCGCCAGCGAGACTCCTGAGCGGGCTAATTCACCCCTCCACTTT.

This chain joins TRBV19 and TRBJ2-2; no clear D gene. V was clipped by 7 bases and J by 1 base, with 19 bases between them. CDR3 length equals 17 residues. The germline V gene encodes CDR1 LNHDA and CDR2 SQIVND (reference sequence). The CDR3 DNA sequence: TGTGCCAGTACCCCCTGGGTGGGCACTGGGAACACCGGGGAGCTGTTTTTT. Residues: CASTPWVGTGNTGELFF.

The chain joins TRBV23-1 to TRBJ1-5; D may be TRBD1 (6 bases). TRBV23-1 carries the ORF label, with uncertain function. This CDR3 has 16 amino acids. V was cut by 2 bases and J by 5 bases, with 16 bases left in between. CDR3 sequence reads: CASSQPTGKGDQPQHF. In DNA form, the CDR3 reads TGCGCCAGCAGTCAACCTACAGGGAAGGGCGATCAGCCCCAGCATTTT.

J is TRBJ2-1 and V is TRBV11-2, with 14 nucleotides matching TRBD2. Germline loops: CDR1 SGHAT, CDR2 FQNNGV. This CDR3 spans 15 amino acids. Unmatched junction bases numbered 7, after V lost 5 bases and J lost 10 bases. CDR3 protein: CASSPGTSGGWEQFF. For the CDR3, the DNA is TGTGCCAGCAGCCCCGGGACTAGCGGGGGTTGGGAGCAGTTCTTC.

The rearrangement links TRBV28 to TRBJ1-1; D not certain. CDR1 and CDR2 (germline): MDHEN, SYDVKM. This CDR3 contains 12 residues. Trimming shortened V by 2 bases and J by 10 bases, and 11 bases separated the two germline ends. CDR3 bases: TGTGCCAGCAGTTTAGGACTGGGATTAGCTTTCTTT. Its protein is CASSLGLGLAFF.

This chain links TRBV6-4 with TRBJ1-2, with 7 bases matching TRBD1. The CDR3 has 13 amino acids. Germline CDR1 is MRHNA and CDR2 is SNTAGT. V trimming: 3 bases; J trimming: 8 bases; junction bases outside the gene matches: 6. CDR3 coding DNA: TGTGCCAGCAGTGAACAACAGGGGATCGGCTACACCTTC. Amino acids: CASSEQQGIGYTF.

The chain uses TRBV6-6 and TRBJ1-5; 8 bases line up with TRBD1. There are 15 residues in the CDR3. The germline V gene encodes CDR1 MNHNY and CDR2 SVGAGI (reference sequence). V trimming: 6 bases; J trimming: 2 bases; junction bases outside the gene matches: 6. The CDR3 coding sequence is TGTGCCAGCAGAGGACAGGGTTCGGGCAATCAGCCCCAGCATTTT. Protein product: CASRGQGSGNQPQHF.

The rearrangement joins TRBV5-8 to TRBJ2-2, with TRBD1 matching over 7 bases. Germline V gene data show CDR1 as SGHTS and CDR2 as YDEGEE. The CDR3 runs to 15 residues. The V segment lost 7 bases and the J segment 2 bases; nucleotides outside the gene matches: 8. The CDR3 DNA follows: TGTGCCAGCGTGAAAAGGGGGCTTAACACCGGGGAGCTGTTTTTT. Its protein is CASVKRGLNTGELFF. Variable domain in full (rest from reference TRBV5-8 and TRBJ2-2): EAGVTQSPTHLIKTRGQQATLRCSPISGHTSVYWYQQALGLGLQFLLWYDEGEERNRGNFPPRFSGRQFPNYSSELNVNALELEDSALYLCASVKRGLNTGELFFGEGSRLTVL.

The V gene is TRBV7-2, the J gene TRBJ2-1; 7 bases line up with TRBD1. Germline loops: CDR1 SGHTA, CDR2 FQGNSA. The CDR3 is 13 residues long. The J segment lost 13 bases and the V segment lost 0 bases, leaving 6 bases of the junction unmatched. CDR3 protein: CASSLAGQQLQFF. Here the CDR3 DNA reads TGTGCCAGCAGCTTAGCGGGACAGCAATTACAGTTCTTC. The whole variable domain, remainder taken from reference TRBV7-2 and TRBJ2-1, is GAGVSQSPSNKVTEKGKDVELRCDPISGHTALYWYRQSLGQGLEFLIYFQGNSAPDKSGLPSDRFSAERTGGSVSTLTIQRTQQEDSAVYLCASSLAGQQLQFFGPGTRLTVL.

This clone appeared a single time. This sequence joins TRBV18 and TRBJ1-4; D remains unclear. V was clipped by 4 bases and J by 8 bases, with 14 bases between them. This CDR3 is built from 14 residues. Germline V lookup: CDR1 KGHSH, CDR2 LQKENI. CDR3 protein: CASSLQPEWEKLFF. CDR3 sequence (DNA): TGTGCCAGCTCACTACAACCCGAATGGGAAAAACTGTTTTTT.

V gene TRBV4-2 combines with J gene TRBJ1-6; the D gene is possibly TRBD1 (5 bases). V was pared by 4 bases and J by 0 bases, with 10 bases between. CDR1 is LGHNA and CDR2 is YNFKEQ in the germline V gene. The CDR3 totals 16 residues. The CDR3 spells CASSRGEGSYNSPLHF. The CDR3 DNA sequence: TGTGCCAGCAGCCGGGGGGAGGGCTCCTATAATTCACCCCTCCACTTT.

This clone appeared a few times. The V and J genes are TRBV6-2 or TRBV6-3 and TRBJ2-1; the match to TRBD2 covers 14 bases. The CDR3 has 20 amino acids. Per the germline V gene, CDR1 is MNHEY and CDR2 is SVGEGT. V shed 4 bases and J 0 bases; nucleotides not matched to a gene: 11. This CDR3 reads CASSSPGLAGERSSYNEQFF. The CDR3 DNA is TGTGCCAGCAGTTCCCCGGGACTAGCGGGGGAGAGGAGCTCCTACAATGAGCAGTTCTTC.

This clone has only one observation. The chain combines TRBV19 with TRBJ1-5; D possibly corresponds to TRBD1 (6 bases). The germline V gene encodes CDR1 LNHDA and CDR2 SQIVND (reference sequence). This CDR3 has 15 amino acids. V was pared by 7 bases and J by 0 bases, with 13 bases between. CDR3 DNA: TGTGCCAGTACCCGACAGGCTTATAGCAATCAGCCCCAGCATTTT. Its protein product is CASTRQAYSNQPQHF.

This clone was seen only a few times. This sequence joins TRBV6-2 or TRBV6-3 and TRBJ2-5; 10 positions agree with TRBD2. Losses at the gene ends were 5 bases for V and 2 bases for J; bases not matched to a gene: 14. Germline V gene lookup returns CDR1 MNHEY and CDR2 SVGEGT. The CDR3 has 18 amino acids. CDR3 protein: CASSRQPLLAGSQETQYF. In DNA form, the CDR3 reads TGTGCCAGCAGTCGCCAGCCGCTACTAGCGGGGAGTCAAGAGACCCAGTACTTC.

This rearrangement joins TRBV29-1 to TRBJ2-7; 9 nucleotides align to TRBD2. Germline V lookup: CDR1 SQVTM, CDR2 ANQGSEA. V shed 6 bases, J shed 4 bases, and the junction held 7 bases outside the gene matches. The CDR3 sequence is 13 residues long. CDR3 in DNA: TGCAGCGTGGCGGGACTAGCAGGGTACGAGCAGTACTTC. Translation gives CSVAGLAGYEQYF.

This chain links TRBV5-8 with TRBJ2-1; 7 bases agree with TRBD2. Looked up from germline, CDR1 is SGHTS and CDR2 is YDEGEE. Trimming at V came to 5 bases and at J to 2 bases, leaving 10 bases not matched to a gene. The CDR3 contains 16 residues. DNA of the CDR3: TGTGCCAGCAGGATTCGGGCGGGGGTCACCTACAATGAGCAGTTCTTC. Protein product: CASRIRAGVTYNEQFF.

The chain recombines TRBV7-9 with TRBJ1-5; 10 nucleotides line up with TRBD1. V trimming: 5 bases; J trimming: 2 bases; junction bases outside the gene matches: 6. This CDR3 comprises 16 residues. In germline, CDR1 is SEHNR, CDR2 FQNEAQ (reference sequence). Here the CDR3 reads CASSRTGGRGNQPQHF. CDR3 sequence (DNA): TGTGCCAGCAGCCGGACAGGGGGTAGGGGCAATCAGCCCCAGCATTTT.

This chain joins TRBV29-1 and TRBJ2-7, with 11 bases that match TRBD2. The germline gives CDR1 SQVTM, CDR2 ANQGSEA. After removal of 5 bases from V and 2 bases from J, the junction contained 5 bases not matched to a gene. The CDR3 sequence is 14 residues long. The CDR3 nucleotides read TGCAGCGTTTTTAGCGGGAGGGCCCCCTACGAGCAGTACTTC. It codes for CSVFSGRAPYEQYF.